In this sample, the clone carrying this T cell receptor (beta chain) turned up many times. Its matching antigen is unknown. The source of the sample is a study of T cells in Graves' hyperthyroidism and ophthalmopathy. Overall study results and limits: Model output signaled ophthalmopathy a median roughly 6.5 months ahead of onset.

Uncontrolled infection, other autoimmune disease, pregnancy or lactation excluded patients. Amplification targeted TCR beta CDR3 regions from RNA transcripts. When the TCR CDR3 underwent first-round RT-PCR, the HTBI primer set was used. TCRdb reanalysed the multiplex PCR reads using MiXCR and keeps one entry per CDR3 protein. The sample has some 690,000 distinct CDR3 sequences, roughly 17% seen once; the top ten hold 15% to 18%. The CDR3 has 12 amino acids. Trimming took 6 bases from V and 0 from J, leaving 5 bases between them. Germline CDR1 LGHDT, CDR2 YNNKEL (reference sequence). The TCR comes from a man aged 45 to 65 with Graves' hyperthyroidism. Sequencing was carried out using blood. The chain links TRBV3-1 to TRBJ1-1, with no clear D. This CDR3 reads CASSNLNTEAFF. CDR3 sequence (DNA): TGTGCCAGCAGTAATCTGAACACTGAAGCTTTCTTT.